This TCR beta chain is from a study of blood T cell repertoires in COVID-19. Study-level information: Sources were T cells, B-cell-depleted T cells, or PBMCs; the material itself was cDNA or gDNA.

Assay: immunoSEQ multiplex PCR; the TCRdb copy retains only in-frame clones and omits some. The profile shows around 170,000 clones, over 80% of them singletons. The CDR3 spans 18 residues. Per the germline V gene, CDR1 is SGHVS and CDR2 is FQNEAQ. After removal of 5 bases from V and 3 bases from J, the junction contained 12 bases not matched to a gene. The specimen was peripheral blood. The rearrangement uses TRBV7-8 and TRBJ2-3, with TRBD2 matching 12 bases. The sequence derives from a woman between 35 and 50 years old with acute or convalescent COVID-19. CDR3 sequence: CASSGPGLAGLGTDTQYF. The CDR3 nucleotides are TGTGCCAGCAGCGGCCCCGGACTAGCGGGATTGGGGACAGATACGCAGTATTTT.